These 24 T cell receptor beta chains were sequenced from one sample in a study of blood T cell repertoires in COVID-19. Here immunoSEQ multiplex PCR was the method, and the copy in TCRdb shows in-frame clones only, minus some. Among about 440,000 clones listed, more than 85% were seen once. The material sequenced was peripheral blood. Receptors originate from a woman in her twenties or thirties with acute or convalescent COVID-19.

The CDR3 coding sequence is TGTGCCTGGAATCCAGGGTTGTTATATGGCTACACCTTC. This translates into CAWNPGLLYGYTF. J is TRBJ1-2 and V is TRBV30, with D tentatively TRBD1 (5 bases). This CDR3 spans 13 amino acids. The V gene's germline CDR1 is GTSNPN and CDR2 SVGIG (reference sequence). Between the trimmed V and J ends, which lost 4 bases and 5 bases, there was a span of 14 bases.

This clone was found once. The chain carries TRBV4-2 and TRBJ1-6; D gene ambiguous. Germline lookup yields CDR1 LGHNA and CDR2 YNFKEQ. There are 15 residues in the CDR3. Trimming shortened V by 0 bases and J by 0 bases, and 3 bases separated the two germline ends. CDR3 DNA sequence: TGTGCCAGCAGCCAAGACCGCTCCTATAATTCACCCCTCCACTTT. As protein: CASSQDRSYNSPLHF.

The V call is TRBV7-9, the J call TRBJ2-7; perhaps TRBD1 as D (5 bases). The CDR3 extends over 13 amino acids. Per germline, CDR1 SEHNR and CDR2 FQNEAQ (reference sequence). V gave up 4 bases and J gave up 2 bases, with 9 bases separating them. The CDR3 loop is CASSSSTAYEQYF. Here the CDR3 DNA reads TGTGCCAGCAGCTCCTCGACAGCCTACGAGCAGTACTTC. The full variable domain, its missing parts supplied by reference TRBV7-9 and TRBJ2-7, is DTGVSQNPRHKITKRGQNVTFRCDPISEHNRLYWYRQTLGQGPEFLTYFQNEAQLEKSRLLSDRFSAERPKGSFSTLEIQRTEQGDSAMYLCASSSSTAYEQYFGPGTRLTVT.

The chain links TRBV12-5 to TRBJ2-2; no reliable D call. From germline, CDR1 is LGHNT and CDR2 FRNRAP. The CDR3 extends over 14 amino acids. Trimming cost V 4 bases and J 1 base, with 7 bases left between them. The DNA of the CDR3 is TGTGCTAGTGGTTCAACAATGAACACCGGGGAGCTGTTTTTT. Translating gives CASGSTMNTGELFF.

This clone was seen only once. The chain is built from TRBV24-1 and TRBJ2-3; maybe TRBD1 (5 bases). There are 14 residues in the CDR3. The germline V gene has CDR1 KGHDR and CDR2 SFDVKD. The V end was cut by 3 bases, the J end by 5 bases, with 11 bases between. The chain's CDR3 is CATSDDAREDTQYF. CDR3 nucleotide sequence: TGTGCCACCAGTGATGACGCCAGGGAAGATACGCAGTATTTT.

This chain uses TRBV10-1 with TRBJ2-3; 13 nucleotides align to TRBD2. V shed 3 bases, J shed 2 bases, and the junction held 5 bases outside the gene matches. The CDR3 has 17 amino acids. Germline V gene data show CDR1 as WNHNN and CDR2 as SYGVQD (reference sequence). The CDR3 DNA follows: TGCGCCAGCAGTGACCCGGGACTAGCGGGGTACACAGATACGCAGTATTTT. It codes for CASSDPGLAGYTDTQYF.

Worth noting for this clone: At one end, the junction sequence differs from germline, possibly due to a read error. The sample holds other DNA sequences that translate to the same CDR3. The chain carries TRBV2 and TRBJ2-7, with a weak D call TRBD2 (6 bases). Germline V gene data show CDR1 as SNHLY and CDR2 as FYNNEI. The CDR3 is made up of 11 amino acids. CDR3 residues: CASSRDLEQYF. DNA for the CDR3: TGTGCCAGCAGTCGGGACTTGGAGCAGTATTTC.

The rearrangement uses TRBV20-1 and TRBJ2-5; tentative D call: TRBD2 (5 bases). Germline V gene lookup returns CDR1 DFQATT and CDR2 SNEGSKA (reference sequence). The CDR3 spans 9 residues. CDR3 in DNA: TGCACCACGGGGGAGACCCAGTACTTC. Translating it yields CTTGETQYF.

The chain uses TRBV2 and TRBJ1-5; D not resolved. V dropped 1 base and J dropped 3 bases, with 16 bases sitting between them. CDR3 size: 17 residues. CDR1 is SNHLY, CDR2 FYNNEI, per germline. The CDR3 region has the DNA TGTGCCAGCAGTGAAGATGAGGACTTGGTGCACAATCAGCCCCAGCATTTT. Amino acids: CASSEDEDLVHNQPQHF. The full variable domain, with the rest looked up from reference TRBV2 and TRBJ1-5, is EPEVTQTPSHQVTQMGQEVILRCVPISNHLYFYWYRQILGQKVEFLVSFYNNEISEKSEIFDDQFSVERPDGSNFTLKIRSTKLEDSAMYFCASSEDEDLVHNQPQHFGDGTRLSIL.

This chain connects TRBV19 to TRBJ2-2; 14 positions agree with TRBD2. This CDR3 comprises 18 residues. The ends lost 5 bases at V and 0 bases at J; junction bases unmatched: 5. Germline V lookup: CDR1 LNHDA, CDR2 SQIVND (reference sequence). The CDR3 is CASSPGLAGGTNTGELFF. The DNA for the CDR3 is TGTGCCAGTAGTCCAGGACTAGCGGGGGGCACGAACACCGGGGAGCTGTTTTTT.

The J gene is TRBJ1-6, the V gene TRBV27; D call uncertain. The CDR3 covers 13 residues. V was pared by 6 bases and J by 9 bases, with 12 bases between. Germline lookup yields CDR1 MNHEY and CDR2 SMNVEV (reference sequence). The chain's CDR3 is CASSPLGGSPLHF. CDR3 coding DNA: TGTGCCAGCAGCCCCCTAGGAGGTTCACCCCTCCACTTT.

The rearrangement joins TRBV6-6 to TRBJ1-5, with a tentative D call TRBD1 (6 bases). This CDR3 comprises 13 residues. Germline CDR1 is MNHNY and CDR2 is SVGAGI (reference sequence). V was shortened by 7 bases and J by 3 bases, with 10 bases between the two germline ends. The CDR3 loop is CASKGTTNQPQHF. CDR3 nucleotide sequence: TGTGCCAGCAAAGGGACAACCAATCAGCCCCAGCATTTT.

The V gene is TRBV11-2, the J gene TRBJ2-5; a weak D match, TRBD2 (7 bases). CDR1 and CDR2 from the germline V gene are SGHAT and FQNNGV. The CDR3 loop spans 15 amino acids. V dropped 6 bases and J dropped 4 bases, with 18 bases sitting between them. The CDR3: CASRNLGGAGETQYF. Here the CDR3 DNA reads TGTGCCAGCAGGAACCTAGGGGGGGCTGGAGAGACCCAGTACTTC.

V and J are TRBV7-3 and TRBJ2-1; TRBD2 matches 9 bases. Unmatched junction bases numbered 7, after V lost 10 bases and J lost 3 bases. CDR1 SGHTA and CDR2 FQGTGA come from the germline V gene. The CDR3 sequence is 14 residues long. The CDR3 sequence: CATVAGENYNEQFF. CDR3 DNA: TGTGCCACCGTAGCGGGGGAGAACTACAATGAGCAGTTCTTC. The full variable domain, in which reference TRBV7-3 and TRBJ2-1 provide the parts outside the CDR3, is GAGVSQTPSNKVTEKGKYVELRCDPISGHTALYWYRQSLGQGPEFLIYFQGTGAADDSGLPNDRFFAVRPEGSVSTLKIQRTERGDSAVYLCATVAGENYNEQFFGPGTRLTVL.

V usage is TRBV7-9 and J usage is TRBJ2-5; 7 bases are a match to TRBD1. V was pared by 6 bases and J by 0 bases, with 13 bases of the junction left unmatched. Germline CDR1 is SEHNR and CDR2 is FQNEAQ (reference sequence). The CDR3 covers 17 residues. CDR3 amino acids: CASRPNRDRKYQETQYF. CDR3 DNA: TGTGCCAGCAGGCCCAACCGGGACAGAAAGTACCAAGAGACCCAGTACTTC.

This rearrangement joins TRBV4-1 to TRBJ2-3; 10 nucleotides agree with TRBD2. This CDR3 is 16 amino acids long. Germline trimming cut 1 base from V and 6 bases from J; bases unmatched to any gene: 7. Germline CDR1 is MGHRA and CDR2 is YSYEKL. For the CDR3, the DNA is TGCGCCAGCAGCCAAGCGCAGCGGGGGGGGTCGGATACGCAGTATTTT. Encoded protein: CASSQAQRGGSDTQYF.

A word on this clone: Additional DNA sequences in this sample encode the identical CDR3. The chain combines TRBV11-2 with TRBJ2-7; the match to TRBD1 covers 8 bases. The CDR3 totals 13 residues. Germline V gene data show CDR1 as SGHAT and CDR2 as FQNNGV. The J segment lost 2 bases and the V segment lost 5 bases, leaving 2 bases of the junction unmatched. Here the CDR3 DNA reads TGTGCCAGCAGCCTGGACAGGGCCTACGAGCAGTACTTC. Its translation: CASSLDRAYEQYF.

This clone was observed a single time. V and J are TRBV27 and TRBJ2-1, with D possibly TRBD1 on 5 matching bases. Trimming removed 4 bases at V and 0 bases at J, with 13 bases between. Germline CDR1 is MNHEY and CDR2 is SMNVEV (reference sequence). The CDR3 has 16 residues. In DNA, the CDR3 is TGTGCCAGCAGTTCCCCAGGGTCTAGCTCCTACAATGAGCAGTTCTTC. Its translation is CASSSPGSSSYNEQFF.

The V call is TRBV5-1, the J call TRBJ2-1; 9 nucleotides line up with TRBD2. J lost 4 bases, V lost 0 bases, and 8 bases had no gene match. This CDR3 has 17 amino acids. Germline values: CDR1 SGHRS, CDR2 YFSETQ. The CDR3 nucleotides read TGCGCCAGCAGCTTGGCCAAGAGCGGGGGGCCGTACAATGAGCAGTTCTTC. This translates into CASSLAKSGGPYNEQFF. Using reference TRBV5-1 and TRBJ2-1 for the parts outside the CDR3, the full variable domain is KAGVTQTPRYLIKTRGQQVTLSCSPISGHRSVSWYQQTPGQGLQFLFEYFSETQRNKGNFPGRFSGRQFSNSRSEMNVSTLELGDSALYLCASSLAKSGGPYNEQFFGPGTRLTVL.

This clone was picked up one time. CDR3 sequence (DNA): TGTGCCAGCAGTCTGCCGGGGGGCGCTTTCTATGGCTACACCTTC. It translates to CASSLPGGAFYGYTF. This chain connects TRBV28 to TRBJ1-2; possibly TRBD1 for D (6 bases). CDR3 length equals 15 residues. Per the germline V gene, CDR1 is MDHEN and CDR2 is SYDVKM. The V end was cut by 5 bases, the J end by 4 bases, with 17 bases between.

J is TRBJ1-1 and V is TRBV5-1, with a tentative D call TRBD1 (5 bases). The germline V gene encodes CDR1 SGHRS and CDR2 YFSETQ. V dropped 1 base and J dropped 7 bases, with 14 bases sitting between them. CDR3 length: 14 amino acids. The CDR3 bases are TGCGCCAGCAGCTTGCCGGGGGACGGGAGTGAAGCTTTCTTT. This translates into CASSLPGDGSEAFF.

Here the CDR3 reads CASSFGTGGGEQYF. As DNA, the CDR3 is TGCGCCAGCAGCTTCGGTACAGGGGGCGGCGAGCAGTACTTC. This chain uses TRBV5-1 with TRBJ2-7, with TRBD1 matching over 9 bases. The germline gives CDR1 SGHRS, CDR2 YFSETQ. The CDR3 spans 14 residues. Germline trimming cut 2 bases from V and 6 bases from J; bases unmatched to any gene: 6.

V is TRBV5-1 and J is TRBJ2-5, with a tentative D call TRBD2 (6 bases). This CDR3 has 14 residues. Per germline, CDR1 SGHRS and CDR2 YFSETQ. Trimming pared 3 bases from V and 7 bases from J, leaving 16 bases between. The CDR3 reads CASSSASPGGTQYF. The CDR3 nucleotides are TGCGCCAGCAGCTCCGCTTCCCCCGGGGGGACCCAGTACTTC.

This clone came up once. The chain has TRBV2 and TRBJ2-1, with 10 bases fitting TRBD2. The J segment lost 5 bases and the V segment lost 6 bases, leaving 7 bases of the junction unmatched. Germline-derived CDR1 and CDR2 are SNHLY and FYNNEI. This CDR3 has 15 residues. This CDR3 reads CASRTSGGVDNEQFF. The CDR3 region has the DNA TGTGCCAGCAGAACCAGCGGGGGGGTGGACAATGAGCAGTTCTTC. Variable domain in full (rest from reference TRBV2 and TRBJ2-1): EPEVTQTPSHQVTQMGQEVILRCVPISNHLYFYWYRQILGQKVEFLVSFYNNEISEKSEIFDDQFSVERPDGSNFTLKIRSTKLEDSAMYFCASRTSGGVDNEQFFGPGTRLTVL.